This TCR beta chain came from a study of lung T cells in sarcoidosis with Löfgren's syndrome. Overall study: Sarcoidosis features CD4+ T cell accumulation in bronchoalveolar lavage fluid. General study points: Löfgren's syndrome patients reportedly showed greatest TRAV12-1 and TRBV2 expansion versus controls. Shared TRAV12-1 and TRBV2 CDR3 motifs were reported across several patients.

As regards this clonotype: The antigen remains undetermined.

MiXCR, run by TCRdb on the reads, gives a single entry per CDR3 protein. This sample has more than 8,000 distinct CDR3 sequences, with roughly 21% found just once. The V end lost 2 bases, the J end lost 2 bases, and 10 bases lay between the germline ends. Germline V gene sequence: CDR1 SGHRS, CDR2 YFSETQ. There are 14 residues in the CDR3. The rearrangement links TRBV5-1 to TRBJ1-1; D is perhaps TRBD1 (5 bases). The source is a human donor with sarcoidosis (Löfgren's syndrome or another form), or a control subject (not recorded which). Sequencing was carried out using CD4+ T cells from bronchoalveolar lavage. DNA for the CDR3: TGCGCCAGCAGCTTAGACAGCTTTAACACTGAAGCTTTCTTT. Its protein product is CASSLDSFNTEAFF.